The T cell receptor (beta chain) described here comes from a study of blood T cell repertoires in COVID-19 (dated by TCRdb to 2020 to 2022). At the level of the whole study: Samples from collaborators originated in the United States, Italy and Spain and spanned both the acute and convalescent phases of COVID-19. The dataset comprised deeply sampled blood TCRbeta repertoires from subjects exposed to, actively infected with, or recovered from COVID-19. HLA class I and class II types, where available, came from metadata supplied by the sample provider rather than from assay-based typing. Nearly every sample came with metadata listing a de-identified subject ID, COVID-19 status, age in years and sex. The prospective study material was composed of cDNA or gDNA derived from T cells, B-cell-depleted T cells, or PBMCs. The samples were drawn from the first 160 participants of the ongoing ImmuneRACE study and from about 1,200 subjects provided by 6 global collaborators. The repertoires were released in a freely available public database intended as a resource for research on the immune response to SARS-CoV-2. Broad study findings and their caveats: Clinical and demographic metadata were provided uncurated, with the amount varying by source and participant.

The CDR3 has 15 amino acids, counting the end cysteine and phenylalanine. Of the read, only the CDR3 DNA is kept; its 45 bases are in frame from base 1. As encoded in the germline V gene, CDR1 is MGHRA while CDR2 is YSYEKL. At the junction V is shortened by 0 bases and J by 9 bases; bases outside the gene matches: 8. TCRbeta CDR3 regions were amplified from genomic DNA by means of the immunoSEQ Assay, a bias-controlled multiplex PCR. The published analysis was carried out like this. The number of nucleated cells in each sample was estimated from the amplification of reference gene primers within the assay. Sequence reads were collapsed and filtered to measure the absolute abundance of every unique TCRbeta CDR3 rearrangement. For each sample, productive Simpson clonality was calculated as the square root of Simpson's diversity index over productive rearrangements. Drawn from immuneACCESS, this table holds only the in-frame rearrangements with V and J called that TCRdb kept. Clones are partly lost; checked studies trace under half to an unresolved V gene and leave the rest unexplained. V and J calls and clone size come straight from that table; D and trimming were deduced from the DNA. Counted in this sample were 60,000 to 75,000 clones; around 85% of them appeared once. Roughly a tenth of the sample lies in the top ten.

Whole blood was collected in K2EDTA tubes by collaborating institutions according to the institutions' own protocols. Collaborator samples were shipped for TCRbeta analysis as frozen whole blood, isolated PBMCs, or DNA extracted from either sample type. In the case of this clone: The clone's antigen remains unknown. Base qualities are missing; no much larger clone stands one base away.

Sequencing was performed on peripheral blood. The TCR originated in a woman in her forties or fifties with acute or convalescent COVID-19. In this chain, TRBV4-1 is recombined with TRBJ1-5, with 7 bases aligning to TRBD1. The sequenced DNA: TGCGCCAGCAGCCAAGATTCACAGGGGCTGTTGCCCCAGCATTTT. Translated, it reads CASSQDSQGLLPQHF.